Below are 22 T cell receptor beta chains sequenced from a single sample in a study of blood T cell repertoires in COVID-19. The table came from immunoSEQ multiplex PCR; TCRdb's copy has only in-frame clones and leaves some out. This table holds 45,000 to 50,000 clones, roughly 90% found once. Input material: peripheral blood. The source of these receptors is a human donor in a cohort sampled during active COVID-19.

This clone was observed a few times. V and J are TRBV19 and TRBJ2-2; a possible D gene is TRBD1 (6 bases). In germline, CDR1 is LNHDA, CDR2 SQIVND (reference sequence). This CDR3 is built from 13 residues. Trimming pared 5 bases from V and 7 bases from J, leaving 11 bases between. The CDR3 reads CASSSIGGGELFF. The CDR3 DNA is TGTGCCAGTAGTTCTATAGGGGGCGGGGAGCTGTTTTTT.

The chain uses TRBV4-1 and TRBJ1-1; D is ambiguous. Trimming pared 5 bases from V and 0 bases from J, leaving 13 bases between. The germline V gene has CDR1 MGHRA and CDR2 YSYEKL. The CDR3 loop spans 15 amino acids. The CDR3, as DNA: TGCGCCAGCAGCGGGCTCCGGGGAATGAACACTGAAGCTTTCTTT. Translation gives CASSGLRGMNTEAFF.

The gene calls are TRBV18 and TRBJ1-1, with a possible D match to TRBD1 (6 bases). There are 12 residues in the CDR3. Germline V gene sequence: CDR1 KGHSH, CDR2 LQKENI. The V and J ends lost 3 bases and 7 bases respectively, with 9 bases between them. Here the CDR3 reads CASSPGQFEAFF. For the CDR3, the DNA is TGTGCCAGCTCACCTGGACAGTTTGAAGCTTTCTTT.

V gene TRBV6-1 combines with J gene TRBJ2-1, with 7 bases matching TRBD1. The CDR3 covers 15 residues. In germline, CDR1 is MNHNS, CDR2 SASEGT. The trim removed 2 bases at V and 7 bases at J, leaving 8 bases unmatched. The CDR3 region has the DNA TGTGCCAGCAGTGAACGGGACAGTTGGGGGAATGAGCAGTTCTTC. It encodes CASSERDSWGNEQFF.

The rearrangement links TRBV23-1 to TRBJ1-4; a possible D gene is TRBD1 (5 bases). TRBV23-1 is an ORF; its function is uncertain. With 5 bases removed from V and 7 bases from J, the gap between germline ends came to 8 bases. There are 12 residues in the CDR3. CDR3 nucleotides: TGCGCCAGCAGTATGGGGGGTGAAAAACTGTTTTTT. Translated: CASSMGGEKLFF.

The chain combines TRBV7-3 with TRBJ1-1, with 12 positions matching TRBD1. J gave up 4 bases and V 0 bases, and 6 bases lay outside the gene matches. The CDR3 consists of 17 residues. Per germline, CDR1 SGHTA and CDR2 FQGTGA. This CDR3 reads CASSLTGGTGGGTEAFF. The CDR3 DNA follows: TGTGCCAGCAGCTTAACGGGAGGGACAGGGGGCGGCACTGAAGCTTTCTTT. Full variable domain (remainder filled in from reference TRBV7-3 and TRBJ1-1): GAGVSQTPSNKVTEKGKYVELRCDPISGHTALYWYRQSLGQGPEFLIYFQGTGAADDSGLPNDRFFAVRPEGSVSTLKIQRTERGDSAVYLCASSLTGGTGGGTEAFFGQGTRLTVV.

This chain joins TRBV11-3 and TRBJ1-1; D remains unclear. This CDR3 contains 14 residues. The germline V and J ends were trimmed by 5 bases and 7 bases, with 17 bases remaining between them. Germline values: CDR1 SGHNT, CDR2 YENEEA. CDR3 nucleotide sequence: TGTGCCAGCAGCGACCCGCGGAAGCCCTATGAAGCTTTCTTT. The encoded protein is CASSDPRKPYEAFF.

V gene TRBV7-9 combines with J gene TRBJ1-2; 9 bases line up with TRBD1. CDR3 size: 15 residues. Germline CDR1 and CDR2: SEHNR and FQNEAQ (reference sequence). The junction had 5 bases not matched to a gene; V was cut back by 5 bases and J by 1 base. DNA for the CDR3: TGTGCCAGCAGCCCCCGGACAGGGGTTAACTATGGCTACACCTTC. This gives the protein CASSPRTGVNYGYTF. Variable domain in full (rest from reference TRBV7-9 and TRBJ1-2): DTGVSQNPRHKITKRGQNVTFRCDPISEHNRLYWYRQTLGQGPEFLTYFQNEAQLEKSRLLSDRFSAERPKGSFSTLEIQRTEQGDSAMYLCASSPRTGVNYGYTFGSGTRLTVV.

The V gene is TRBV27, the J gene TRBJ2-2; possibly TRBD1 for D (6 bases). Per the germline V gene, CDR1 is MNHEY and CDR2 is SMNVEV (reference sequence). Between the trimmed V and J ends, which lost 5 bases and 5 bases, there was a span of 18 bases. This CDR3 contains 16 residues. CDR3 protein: CASSEGQQPTTGELFF. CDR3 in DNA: TGTGCCAGCAGTGAAGGACAGCAACCTACGACCGGGGAGCTGTTTTTT.

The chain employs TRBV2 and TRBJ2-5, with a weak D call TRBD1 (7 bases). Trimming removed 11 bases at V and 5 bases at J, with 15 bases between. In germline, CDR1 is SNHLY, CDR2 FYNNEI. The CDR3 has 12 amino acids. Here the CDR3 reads CASGGGTETQYF. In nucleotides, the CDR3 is TGTGCCTCCGGAGGGGGCACGGAGACCCAGTACTTC.

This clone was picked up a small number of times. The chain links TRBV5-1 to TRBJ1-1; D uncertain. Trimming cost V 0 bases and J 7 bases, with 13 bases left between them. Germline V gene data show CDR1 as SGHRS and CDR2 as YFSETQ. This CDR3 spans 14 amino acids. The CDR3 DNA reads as TGCGCCAGCAGCTTGGCGGGTGGGTTCGTTGAAGCTTTCTTT. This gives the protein CASSLAGGFVEAFF.

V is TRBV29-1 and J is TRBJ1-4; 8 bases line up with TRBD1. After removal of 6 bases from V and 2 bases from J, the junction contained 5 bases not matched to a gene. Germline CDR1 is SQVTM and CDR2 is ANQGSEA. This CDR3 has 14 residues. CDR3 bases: TGCAGCGTCCTGGACAGGGAGACTAATGAAAAACTGTTTTTT. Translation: CSVLDRETNEKLFF.

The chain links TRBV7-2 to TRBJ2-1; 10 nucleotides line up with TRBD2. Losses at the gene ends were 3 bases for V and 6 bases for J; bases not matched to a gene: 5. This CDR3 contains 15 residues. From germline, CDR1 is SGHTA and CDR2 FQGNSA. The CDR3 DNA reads TGTGCCAGCAGCTTCCAGCGGGGGGGCCTCAATGAGCAGTTCTTC. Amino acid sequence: CASSFQRGGLNEQFF.

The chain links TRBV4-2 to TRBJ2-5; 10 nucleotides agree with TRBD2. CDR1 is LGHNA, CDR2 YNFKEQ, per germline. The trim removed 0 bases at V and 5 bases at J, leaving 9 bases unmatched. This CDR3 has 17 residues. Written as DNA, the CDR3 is TGTGCCAGCAGCCAAGATCCCCAGCGGGGGGGCCAGGAGACCCAGTACTTC. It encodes CASSQDPQRGGQETQYF.

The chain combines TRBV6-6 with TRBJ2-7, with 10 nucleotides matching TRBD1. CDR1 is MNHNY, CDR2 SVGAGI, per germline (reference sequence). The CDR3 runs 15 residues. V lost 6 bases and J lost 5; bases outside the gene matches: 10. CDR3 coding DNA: TGTGCCAGCAGCGGGCCCGGGACAGGGGATCACGAGCAGTACTTC. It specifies CASSGPGTGDHEQYF.

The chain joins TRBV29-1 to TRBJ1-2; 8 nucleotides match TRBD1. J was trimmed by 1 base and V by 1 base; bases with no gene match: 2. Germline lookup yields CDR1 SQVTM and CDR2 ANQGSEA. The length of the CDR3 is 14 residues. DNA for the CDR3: TGCAGCGTTGAAGGACAGGGGAATAACTATGGCTACACCTTC. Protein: CSVEGQGNNYGYTF. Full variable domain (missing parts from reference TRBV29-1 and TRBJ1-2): SAVISQKPSRDICQRGTSLTIQCQVDSQVTMMFWYRQQPGQSLTLIATANQGSEATYESGFVIDKFPISRPNLTFSTLTVSNMSPEDSSIYLCSVEGQGNNYGYTFGSGTRLTVV.

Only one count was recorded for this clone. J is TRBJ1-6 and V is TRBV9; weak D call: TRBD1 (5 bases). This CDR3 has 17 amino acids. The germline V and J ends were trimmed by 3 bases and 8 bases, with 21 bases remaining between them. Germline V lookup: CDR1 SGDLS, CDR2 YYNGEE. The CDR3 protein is CASSALAGGRYDSPLHF. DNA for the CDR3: TGTGCCAGCAGCGCTCTAGCGGGGGGGAGGTATGATTCACCCCTCCACTTT.

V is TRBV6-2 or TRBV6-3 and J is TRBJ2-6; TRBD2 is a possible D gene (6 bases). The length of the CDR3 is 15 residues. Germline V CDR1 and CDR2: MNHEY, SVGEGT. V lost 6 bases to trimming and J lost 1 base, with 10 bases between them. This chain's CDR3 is CASSQRVSGANVLTF. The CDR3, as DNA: TGTGCCAGCAGCCAGCGGGTTTCTGGGGCCAACGTCCTGACTTTC.

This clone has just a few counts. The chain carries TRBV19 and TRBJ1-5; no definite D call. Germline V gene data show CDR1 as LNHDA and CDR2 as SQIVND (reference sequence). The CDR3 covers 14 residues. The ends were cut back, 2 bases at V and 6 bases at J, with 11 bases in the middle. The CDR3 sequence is CASSISVFGQPQHF. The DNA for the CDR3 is TGTGCCAGTAGTATATCCGTTTTCGGTCAGCCCCAGCATTTT.

In DNA form, the CDR3 reads TGTGCCAGCACCAGACTAGCGGGGGCCCAAGAGACCCAGTACTTC. Its translation is CASTRLAGAQETQYF. The chain uses TRBV2 and TRBJ2-5, with 12 bases that match TRBD2. CDR3 size: 15 residues. J gave up 1 base and V 7 bases, and 4 bases lay outside the gene matches. Germline lookup yields CDR1 SNHLY and CDR2 FYNNEI. The variable domain in full, completed from reference TRBV2 and TRBJ2-5, reads EPEVTQTPSHQVTQMGQEVILRCVPISNHLYFYWYRQILGQKVEFLVSFYNNEISEKSEIFDDQFSVERPDGSNFTLKIRSTKLEDSAMYFCASTRLAGAQETQYFGPGTRLLVL.

In nucleotides, the CDR3 is TGTGCCACCACGGCCTGGACAGTCTCGAACACCGGGGAGCTGTTTTTT. Translating it yields CATTAWTVSNTGELFF. The chain uses TRBV19 and TRBJ2-2, with D possibly matching TRBD1 (6 bases). The germline V gene has CDR1 LNHDA and CDR2 SQIVND (reference sequence). The CDR3 loop spans 16 amino acids. V was trimmed by 10 bases and J by 0 bases, leaving 18 bases between them.

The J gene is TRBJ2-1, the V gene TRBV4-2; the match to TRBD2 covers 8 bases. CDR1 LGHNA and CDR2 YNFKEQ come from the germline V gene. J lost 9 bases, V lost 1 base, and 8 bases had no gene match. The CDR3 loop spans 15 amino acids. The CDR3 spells CASSQVGGASGEQFF. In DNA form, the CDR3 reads TGTGCCAGCAGCCAAGTCGGGGGGGCTTCCGGTGAGCAGTTCTTC.